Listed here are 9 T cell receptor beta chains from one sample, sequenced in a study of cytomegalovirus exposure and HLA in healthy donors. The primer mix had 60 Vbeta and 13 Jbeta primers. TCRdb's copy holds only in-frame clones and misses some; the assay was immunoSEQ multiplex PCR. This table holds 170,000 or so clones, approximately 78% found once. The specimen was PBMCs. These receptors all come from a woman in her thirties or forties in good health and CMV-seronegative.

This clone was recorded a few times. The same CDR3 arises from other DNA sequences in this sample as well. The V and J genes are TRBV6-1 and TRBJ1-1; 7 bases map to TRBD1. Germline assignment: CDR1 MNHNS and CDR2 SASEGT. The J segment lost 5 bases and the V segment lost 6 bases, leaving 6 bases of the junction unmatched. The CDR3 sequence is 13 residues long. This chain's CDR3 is CASSERQGTEAFF. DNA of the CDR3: TGTGCCAGCAGCGAAAGACAGGGAACTGAAGCTTTCTTT.

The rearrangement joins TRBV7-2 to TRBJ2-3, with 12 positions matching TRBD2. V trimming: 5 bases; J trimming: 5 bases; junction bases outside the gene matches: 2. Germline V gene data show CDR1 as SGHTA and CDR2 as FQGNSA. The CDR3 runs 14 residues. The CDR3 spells CASSQGLAGDTQYF. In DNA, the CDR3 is TGTGCCAGCAGCCAGGGACTAGCGGGAGATACGCAGTATTTT.

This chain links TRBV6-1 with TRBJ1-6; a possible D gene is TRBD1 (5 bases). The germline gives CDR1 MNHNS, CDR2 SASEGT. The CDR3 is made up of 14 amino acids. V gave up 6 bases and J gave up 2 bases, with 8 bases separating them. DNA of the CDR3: TGTGCCAGCAGGGTGACAGCCTATAATTCACCCCTCCACTTT. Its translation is CASRVTAYNSPLHF.

The DNA for the CDR3 is TGTGCCAGCAGCTCGCCGGGACTAGCGCGCGCGGGGACCTACGAGCAGTACTTC. The encoded protein is CASSSPGLARAGTYEQYF. The rearrangement joins TRBV5-6 to TRBJ2-7; 10 nucleotides match TRBD2. The CDR3 contains 18 residues. V was clipped by 3 bases and J by 2 bases; unmatched bases: 14. CDR1 and CDR2 (germline): SGHDT, YYEEEE.

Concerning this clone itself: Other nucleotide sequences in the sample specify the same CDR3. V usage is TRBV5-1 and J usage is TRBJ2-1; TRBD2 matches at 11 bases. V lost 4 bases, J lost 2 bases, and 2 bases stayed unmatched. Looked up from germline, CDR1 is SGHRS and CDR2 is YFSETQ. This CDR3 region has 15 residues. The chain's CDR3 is CASSQTSGAYNEQFF. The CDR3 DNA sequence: TGCGCCAGCAGCCAGACTAGCGGGGCCTACAATGAGCAGTTCTTC.

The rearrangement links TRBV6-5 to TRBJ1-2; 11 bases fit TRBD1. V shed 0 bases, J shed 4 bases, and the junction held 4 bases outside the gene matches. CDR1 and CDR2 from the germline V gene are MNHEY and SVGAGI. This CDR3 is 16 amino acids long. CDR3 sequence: CASSYSRTGGSYGYTF. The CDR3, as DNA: TGTGCCAGCAGTTACTCCAGGACAGGGGGCAGCTATGGCTACACCTTC.

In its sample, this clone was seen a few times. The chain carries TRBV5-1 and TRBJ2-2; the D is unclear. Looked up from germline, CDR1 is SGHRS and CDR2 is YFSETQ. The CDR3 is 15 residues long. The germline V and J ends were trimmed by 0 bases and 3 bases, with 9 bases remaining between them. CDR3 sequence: CASSLDYPHTGELFF. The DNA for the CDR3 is TGCGCCAGCAGCTTGGACTACCCACACACCGGGGAGCTGTTTTTT.

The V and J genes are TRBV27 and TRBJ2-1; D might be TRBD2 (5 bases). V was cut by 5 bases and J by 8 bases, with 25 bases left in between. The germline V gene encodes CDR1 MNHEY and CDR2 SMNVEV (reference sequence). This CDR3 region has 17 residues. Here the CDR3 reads CASSTTGRSAGVDEQFF. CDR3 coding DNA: TGTGCCAGCAGTACCACCGGACGGTCCGCCGGGGTGGATGAGCAGTTCTTC.

The CDR3 region has the DNA TGCGCCAGCAGGCCCGACAGGGTTTCTGCCCACGAGCAGTACTTC. As protein: CASRPDRVSAHEQYF. This chain connects TRBV5-1 to TRBJ2-7, with 7 nucleotides matching TRBD1. The CDR3 loop spans 15 amino acids. V was pared by 5 bases and J by 5 bases, with 13 bases of the junction left unmatched. Germline CDR1 reads SGHRS; CDR2 reads YFSETQ.